This T cell receptor (beta chain) derives from a study of blood T cell repertoires in COVID-19 (TCRdb year 2020). Describing the broader study: Collaborator samples came from the United States, Italy and Spain and covered acute and convalescent phases of COVID-19. The prospective study material was composed of cDNA or gDNA derived from T cells, B-cell-depleted T cells, or PBMCs. Deeply sampled blood TCRbeta repertoires from subjects exposed to, actively infected with, or recovered from COVID-19 were included in the dataset. A freely available public database, intended as a resource for researchers studying the immune response to SARS-CoV-2, is where the repertoires were released. The samples were drawn from two sources: the first 160 participants of the ongoing ImmuneRACE study, and 1,000 to 1,500 subjects contributed by 6 global collaborators. Nearly every sample came with metadata listing a de-identified subject ID, COVID-19 status, age in years and sex. Where available, HLA class I and class II types were obtained from metadata supplied by the sample provider rather than from assay-based typing. Study-wide findings and limitations: The quantity of clinical and demographic metadata differed by source and by participant and was supplied without curation.

The immunoSEQ Assay, a bias-controlled multiplex PCR, was used to amplify TCRbeta CDR3 regions from genomic DNA. Regarding the original processing steps: Within the assay, amplification of reference gene primers was used to estimate how many nucleated cells each sample contained. To quantify the absolute abundance of each unique TCRbeta CDR3 rearrangement, sequence reads were collapsed and filtered. Productive Simpson clonality was computed per sample as the square root of Simpson's diversity index over productive rearrangements. The table was pulled from immuneACCESS by TCRdb, which kept in-frame rearrangements only. Such tables lose some clones; where checked, under half of the loss comes from unresolved V genes, and the rest has no known cause. For V, J and clone size, that table is used; D and trimming come from the DNA. This sample comprises around 180,000 clones, 65% to 85% of them detected only once. The ten biggest clones cover 17% of the sample.

Regarding this clone: The specificity of this receptor is unknown. No qualities accompany the bases; no much larger clone lies one base away.

Each collaborating institution followed its own protocols to collect whole blood in K2EDTA tubes. Collaborator samples were shipped for TCRbeta analysis as frozen whole blood, isolated PBMCs, or DNA extracted from either sample type. The CDR3 covers 14 residues, taking in both the cysteine and the phenylalanine. Just the 42-base CDR3 DNA is kept, in frame starting at base 1. Trimming removed 7 bases from V and 2 bases from J; the gene matches leave 7 bases unexplained. Based on the germline V gene (reference sequence), the CDR1 and CDR2 sequences are LGHDT and YNNKEL. Material for sequencing was peripheral blood. This chain is built from TRBV3-1 (or the pseudogene TRBV3-2) and TRBJ2-7, with TRBD2 matching 8 junction bases. The receptor was derived from a man in his 60s with active or convalescent COVID-19. The CDR3 region: CASTYERGPYEQYF. DNA sequence: TGTGCCAGCACCTATGAGCGGGGGCCCTACGAGCAGTACTTC.